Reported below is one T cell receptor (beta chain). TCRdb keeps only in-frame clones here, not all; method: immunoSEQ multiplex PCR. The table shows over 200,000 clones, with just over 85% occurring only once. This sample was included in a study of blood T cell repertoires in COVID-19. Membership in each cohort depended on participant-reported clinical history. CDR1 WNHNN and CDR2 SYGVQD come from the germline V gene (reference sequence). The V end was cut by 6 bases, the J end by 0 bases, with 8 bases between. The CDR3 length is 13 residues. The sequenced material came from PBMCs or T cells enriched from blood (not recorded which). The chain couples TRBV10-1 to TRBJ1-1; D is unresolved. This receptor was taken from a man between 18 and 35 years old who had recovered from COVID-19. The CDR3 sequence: CASSSQLNTEAFF. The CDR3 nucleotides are TGCGCCAGCAGCTCACAGCTGAACACTGAAGCTTTCTTT.